The 4 T cell receptor beta chains presented below share a single source sample, sequenced in a study of CD8 T cells in Susac syndrome. An amount of RNA that ranged from roughly 0.5 to 1 ug was reverse transcribed with random hexamers. MiXCR was run by TCRdb on the immunoSEQ multiplex PCR reads, yielding one entry per CDR3 protein. The table has 150,000 to 200,000 distinct CDR3 sequences, approximately 93% seen once; the top ten hold around 0.09%. The sequenced material came from CD4+ T cells from PBMCs. These receptors were obtained from a human donor with multiple sclerosis.

This clonotype was picked up one time. The V and J genes are TRBV12-3 or TRBV12-4 and TRBJ2-7; 11 positions match TRBD1. V dropped 7 bases and J dropped 12; count of bases not matched to a gene: 11. CDR3 length: 13 residues. The CDR3 is CASTIGTGGRWYF. The CDR3 coding sequence is TGTGCCAGCACCATTGGGACAGGGGGTAGGTGGTACTTC.

This clonotype was recorded only once. V is TRBV18 and J is TRBJ2-7; 11 bases line up with TRBD2. V lost 5 bases, J lost 3 bases, and 6 bases stayed unmatched. This CDR3 spans 15 amino acids. CDR1 KGHSH and CDR2 LQKENI come from the germline V gene. The CDR3 spells CASSATSGALYEQYF. As DNA, the CDR3 is TGTGCCAGCTCAGCGACTAGCGGGGCCCTCTACGAGCAGTACTTC.

This chain connects TRBV29-1 to TRBJ2-3; 9 bases align to TRBD2. The CDR3 covers 15 residues. Trimming at V came to 8 bases and at J to 5 bases, leaving 14 bases not matched to a gene. Germline V gives CDR1 SQVTM, CDR2 ANQGSEA. CDR3 DNA: TGCAGCCCCGTCACGATAGCGGGGGTTATAGATACGCAGTATTTT. Translating it yields CSPVTIAGVIDTQYF.

The J gene is TRBJ2-5, the V gene TRBV12-3 or TRBV12-4; D remains ambiguous. The CDR3 spans 12 residues. Trimming left V 1 base short and J 4 bases short, with 4 bases between. The CDR3 sequence is CASSLVPETQYF. The CDR3 region has the DNA TGTGCCAGCAGTTTAGTCCCAGAGACCCAGTACTTC.